Listed below are T cell receptor beta chains from one sample, sequenced in a study of T-cell memory formation after mild COVID-19. TCRdb reprocessed the 5' RACE reads via MiXCR and lists one record per CDR3 protein. The data contain roughly 400,000 distinct CDR3 sequences, approximately 18% of them singletons. The sample consisted of PBMCs or a T cell subset sorted from them (not recorded which). Receptor source: a man aged 18 to 30 who had mild COVID-19 (a few samples of this study predate the infection). Cell type and time point are not known. Both conserved end residues are part of each CDR3. Each record gives: J gene, clone size, V gene, D gene, CDR3 DNA, CDR3 protein. The D gene is left open where the match is weak. For some rows the clone size is stated as once, few or many, or as a class when expanded; others skip it.

J: TRBJ2-1; size: NA; V: TRBV18; D: NA; DNA: TGTGCCAGCTCACCCGGGGGGCCGTCCCTTACCTACAATGAGCAGTTCTTC; CDR3: CASSPGGPSLTYNEQFF
J: TRBJ1-1; size: few; V: TRBV9; D: NA; DNA: TGTGCCAGCAGCGTAGTCCAGGCAGGTTGGGACACTGAAGCTTTCTTT; CDR3: CASSVVQAGWDTEAFF
J: TRBJ1-1; size: NA; V: TRBV7-3; D: NA; DNA: TGTGCCAGCAGCTCGGATGTGAACACTGAAGCTTTCTTT; CDR3: CASSSDVNTEAFF
J: TRBJ1-2; size: few; V: TRBV20-1; D: NA; DNA: TGCAGTGCTAGGAGTAACTATGGCTACACCTTC; CDR3: CSARSNYGYTF
J: TRBJ1-1; size: NA; V: TRBV5-1; D: NA; DNA: TGCGCCAGCAGCTTAGGCAGAGACGCTTTCTTT; CDR3: CASSLGRDAFF
J: TRBJ2-5; size: NA; V: TRBV12-3/TRBV12-4; D: NA; DNA: TGTGCCAGCAGTTTTGTGGGGGGGCAGGGAGAGACCCAGTACTTC; CDR3: CASSFVGGQGETQYF
J: TRBJ1-2; size: NA; V: TRBV6-5; D: TRBD1; DNA: TGTGCCAGCAGTTACACAGGGGGACTCTATGGCTACACCTTC; CDR3: CASSYTGGLYGYTF
J: TRBJ1-1; size: many; V: TRBV7-9; D: TRBD1; DNA: TGTGCCAGCAGTCAACAGGGGAGTAACACTGAAGCTTTCTTT; CDR3: CASSQQGSNTEAFF
J: TRBJ1-6; size: few; V: TRBV7-2; D: NA; DNA: TGTGCCAGCAGCGTCGGACAGAGTTTATATAATTCACCCCTCCACTTT; CDR3: CASSVGQSLYNSPLHF
J: TRBJ1-5; size: NA; V: TRBV5-1; D: NA; DNA: TGCGCCAGCAGCCCGGCGGGGCTATACAATCAGCCCCAGCATTTT; CDR3: CASSPAGLYNQPQHF
J: TRBJ1-1; size: NA; V: TRBV7-9; D: NA; DNA: TGTGCCAGCAGCTATTGGCATACTGAAGCTTTCTTT; CDR3: CASSYWHTEAFF
J: TRBJ2-1; size: NA; V: TRBV6-5; D: NA; DNA: TGTGCCAGCAGTTACAAGAGCTCCTACAATGAGCAGTTCTTC; CDR3: CASSYKSSYNEQFF
J: TRBJ2-5; size: few; V: TRBV2; D: NA; DNA: TGTGCCAGCAGTGAAGTCTCCCAAGAGACCCAGTACTTC; CDR3: CASSEVSQETQYF
J: TRBJ2-2; size: NA; V: TRBV6-5; D: NA; DNA: TGTGCCAGCAGTTACTCAGTCGGGGAAGCCGGGGAGCTGTTTTTT; CDR3: CASSYSVGEAGELFF
J: TRBJ2-5; size: NA; V: TRBV4-2; D: NA; DNA: TGTGCCAGCAGCCAAGAGTGGACGGCGGGGTACCAAGAGACCCAGTACTTC; CDR3: CASSQEWTAGYQETQYF
J: TRBJ2-7; size: few; V: TRBV7-7; D: NA; DNA: TGTGCCAGCAGCTTAGGGCCTTACTACGAGCAGTACTTC; CDR3: CASSLGPYYEQYF
J: TRBJ2-1; size: NA; V: TRBV9; D: NA; DNA: TGTGCCAGCAGCGTAGAAGGGCGGGGTGGATACAATGAGCAGTTCTTC; CDR3: CASSVEGRGGYNEQFF
J: TRBJ2-5; size: NA; V: TRBV6-5; D: TRBD2; DNA: TGTGCCAGCAGGGATAAGCGGGGGGGTCGTCGGACCCAGTACTTC; CDR3: CASRDKRGGRRTQYF
J: TRBJ1-6; size: NA; V: TRBV12-3/TRBV12-4; D: TRBD1; DNA: TGTGCCAGCAGTTTTGGGGGACAGGGAACTTCACCCCTCCACTTT; CDR3: CASSFGGQGTSPLHF
J: TRBJ1-1; size: NA; V: TRBV5-1; D: TRBD1; DNA: TGCGCCAGCAGCTCGGGACAGGGGGCGCGTTACACTGAAGCTTTCTTT; CDR3: CASSSGQGARYTEAFF
J: TRBJ1-2; size: NA; V: TRBV6-5; D: NA; DNA: TGTGCCAGCAGTTACTCGATGAGGGGAGCATGGTCGGGCTACACCTTC; CDR3: CASSYSMRGAWSGYTF
J: TRBJ2-3; size: few; V: TRBV3-1; D: TRBD1; DNA: TGTGCCAGCACTAAGGACAGGGGTCCAGATACGCAGTATTTT; CDR3: CASTKDRGPDTQYF
J: TRBJ2-2; size: NA; V: TRBV27; D: NA; DNA: TGTGCCAGCAGTCAAAAGACGGTCACCGGGGAGCTGTTTTTT; CDR3: CASSQKTVTGELFF
J: TRBJ2-4; size: NA; V: TRBV11-2; D: NA; DNA: TGTGCCAGCAGCTTAGTCTTGGACATTCAGTACTTC; CDR3: CASSLVLDIQYF
J: TRBJ2-7; size: NA; V: TRBV4-3; D: NA; DNA: TGCGCCAGCAGCCGCCTTTTGGTGTGGGCTGCGGACGAGCAGTACTTC; CDR3: CASSRLLVWAADEQYF
J: TRBJ2-3; size: NA; V: TRBV2; D: NA; DNA: TGTGCCAGCAGAAAACCGGGAAGCACAGATACGCAGTATTTT; CDR3: CASRKPGSTDTQYF
J: TRBJ1-1; size: few; V: TRBV19; D: TRBD1; DNA: TGTGCCAGTAGTCCGGGACAGGTCACTGAAGCTTTCTTT; CDR3: CASSPGQVTEAFF
J: TRBJ2-3; size: NA; V: TRBV4-3; D: NA; DNA: TGCGCCCGCAGCCAAGGGACTGGCACAGATACGCAGTATTTT; CDR3: CARSQGTGTDTQYF
J: TRBJ1-5; size: NA; V: TRBV20-1; D: NA; DNA: TGCAGTGCTAGTAGGCAGGGGAGTCAGCCCCAGCATTTT; CDR3: CSASRQGSQPQHF
J: TRBJ2-1; size: NA; V: TRBV28; D: TRBD2; DNA: TGTGCCAGCCTGAGCGGGGCGAGGAATGAGCAGTTCTTC; CDR3: CASLSGARNEQFF
J: TRBJ2-3; size: NA; V: TRBV4-1; D: NA; DNA: TGCGCCAGCAGCCAAGTCGGACTAATGGTCGGCACAGATACGCAGTATTTT; CDR3: CASSQVGLMVGTDTQYF
J: TRBJ2-1; size: NA; V: TRBV5-4; D: NA; DNA: TGTGCCAGCACCCAAGCGGCCTTCTCCTACAATGAGCAGTTCTTC; CDR3: CASTQAAFSYNEQFF
J: TRBJ1-1; size: few; V: TRBV4-2; D: TRBD1; DNA: TGTGCCAGCAGCCAAGAGACAAGACAGGGTAGGACTGAAGCTTTCTTT; CDR3: CASSQETRQGRTEAFF
J: TRBJ1-5; size: many; V: TRBV7-2; D: NA; DNA: TGTGCCAGCAGCTTAGGAGCAGGCAATAGCAATCAGCCCCAGCATTTT; CDR3: CASSLGAGNSNQPQHF
J: TRBJ1-2; size: NA; V: TRBV4-1; D: NA; DNA: TGCGCCAGCAGCCAAGATGAGGGGAACTATGGCTACACCTTC; CDR3: CASSQDEGNYGYTF
J: TRBJ1-1; size: many; V: TRBV4-3; D: TRBD1; DNA: TGCGCCAGCAGCGCCGGGACAGTGAACACTGAAGCTTTCTTT; CDR3: CASSAGTVNTEAFF
J: TRBJ1-1; size: many; V: TRBV4-3; D: NA; DNA: TGCGCCAGCAGCCAAACAATCGGGGACACTGAAGCTTTCTTT; CDR3: CASSQTIGDTEAFF
J: TRBJ2-7; size: few; V: TRBV7-8; D: TRBD2; DNA: TGTGCCAGCAGCCGCCCGAGAAGCGGGGGCTACGAGCAGTACTTC; CDR3: CASSRPRSGGYEQYF
J: TRBJ1-1; size: few; V: TRBV12-5; D: NA; DNA: TGTGCTAGTGGTTTGCTAGACGGCACTGAAGCTTTCTTT; CDR3: CASGLLDGTEAFF
J: TRBJ2-2; size: NA; V: TRBV5-1; D: TRBD1; DNA: TGCGCCAGCAGCTCCGGGACAGAGTTCACCGGGGAGCTGTTTTTT; CDR3: CASSSGTEFTGELFF
J: TRBJ2-1; size: NA; V: TRBV7-7; D: TRBD1; DNA: TGTGCTAGCAGCTTTGGGGACAGGGATGACAATGAGCAGTTCTTC; CDR3: CASSFGDRDDNEQFF
J: TRBJ1-5; size: NA; V: TRBV3-1; D: NA; DNA: TGTGCCAGCAGCCTACGGACAGCGAATCAGCCCCAGCATTTT; CDR3: CASSLRTANQPQHF
J: TRBJ2-5; size: many; V: TRBV12-3/TRBV12-4; D: NA; DNA: TGTGCCAGCTCAGTTTCGGTAGTTCCGAGAGCTATACAAGAGACCCAGTACTTC; CDR3: CASSVSVVPRAIQETQYF
J: TRBJ2-1; size: NA; V: TRBV18; D: NA; DNA: TGTGCCAGCTCGCCATGGACGGGTTACAATGAGCAGTTCTTC; CDR3: CASSPWTGYNEQFF
J: TRBJ2-1; size: few; V: TRBV5-1; D: TRBD2; DNA: TGCGCCAGCAGCCCGGAACTGACTAGCGGGGGGTACAATGAGCAGTTCTTC; CDR3: CASSPELTSGGYNEQFF
J: TRBJ2-7; size: few; V: TRBV4-1; D: NA; DNA: TGCGCCAGCGAAGACCTCGGGGTCTTCGAGCAGTACTTC; CDR3: CASEDLGVFEQYF
J: TRBJ2-3; size: once; V: TRBV5-1; D: NA; DNA: TGCGCCAGCAGCTTGGAGGCGGTTAGCACAGATACGCAGTATTTT; CDR3: CASSLEAVSTDTQYF
J: TRBJ2-1; size: few; V: TRBV4-2; D: NA; DNA: TGTGCCAGCAGCCAATTGGTCAGGTACAATGAGCAGTTCTTC; CDR3: CASSQLVRYNEQFF
J: TRBJ2-5; size: many; V: TRBV5-1; D: NA; DNA: TGCGCCAGCAGCTTCGGACCCCAAGAGACCCAGTACTTC; CDR3: CASSFGPQETQYF
J: TRBJ1-1; size: NA; V: TRBV18; D: TRBD1; DNA: TGTGCCAGCTCAACAGGGGATACTGAAGCTTTCTTT; CDR3: CASSTGDTEAFF
J: TRBJ1-2; size: NA; V: TRBV12-3/TRBV12-4; D: NA; DNA: TGTGCCAGCAGACCCCTGACAGTCGCAACGCGAGGGGATGGCTACACCTTC; CDR3: CASRPLTVATRGDGYTF
J: TRBJ2-1; size: NA; V: TRBV9; D: NA; DNA: TGTGCCAGCAGCCCCCAGACGACGCCTTACAATGAGCAGTTCTTC; CDR3: CASSPQTTPYNEQFF
J: TRBJ2-5; size: few; V: TRBV28; D: NA; DNA: TGTGCCAGCAGTCCTCGACCCTCCACAGAGACCCAGTACTTC; CDR3: CASSPRPSTETQYF
J: TRBJ1-2; size: NA; V: TRBV12-3/TRBV12-4; D: TRBD1; DNA: TGTGCCAGCAGTTGGGACAGGGAAGGCTACACCTTC; CDR3: CASSWDREGYTF
J: TRBJ1-3; size: few; V: TRBV6-5; D: TRBD1; DNA: TGTGCCAGCAGCAGCCGGGACAGGGGAAACACCATATATTTT; CDR3: CASSSRDRGNTIYF
J: TRBJ1-1; size: NA; V: TRBV29-1; D: NA; DNA: TGCAGCGTTGGGGATTTGTCGGGGTCCACTGAAGCTTTCTTT; CDR3: CSVGDLSGSTEAFF
J: TRBJ2-2; size: NA; V: TRBV7-2; D: TRBD2; DNA: TGTGCCAGCAGCGCAAGACTAGCCGGGAGGACCGGGGAGCTGTTTTTT; CDR3: CASSARLAGRTGELFF